Listed below are T cell receptor beta chains from one sample, sequenced in a study of siplizumab effects on memory and regulatory T cells. Assay used: immunoSEQ multiplex PCR; TCRdb lists only in-frame clones, some missing. The sample yields approximately 100,000 clones, roughly 93% seen once. The sample taken for sequencing was Tregs sorted from blood. The origin of the receptors is a human donor in good health. Each CDR3 is given with its conserved first and last residue. D genes are given only for firm matches. The size entry is marked missing in some rows and otherwise reads once, few, many or a size class.

d_call	clone_size	j_call	v_call	cdr3_aa	cdr3_nt
TRBD2	.	TRBJ2-1	TRBV27	CASSLGRGTSRYNEQFF	TGTGCCAGCAGTTTAGGGCGTGGGACTAGCAGATACAATGAGCAGTTCTTC
TRBD2	.	TRBJ2-3	TRBV7-6	CASSLGGGMTDTQYF	TGTGCCAGCAGCTTAGGGGGGGGGATGACAGATACGCAGTATTTT
.	.	TRBJ1-1	TRBV30	CAWRRFGNTEAFF	TGTGCCTGGAGACGGTTTGGGAACACTGAAGCTTTCTTT
.	.	TRBJ1-1	TRBV5-6	CASSGTGPSLTEAFF	TGTGCCAGCAGCGGTACCGGGCCTAGTTTGACTGAAGCTTTCTTT
.	.	TRBJ1-2	TRBV19	CASSIDRTRVGGYTF	TGTGCCAGTAGTATTGACCGGACAAGGGTTGGAGGCTACACCTTC
TRBD1	.	TRBJ1-5	TRBV27	CASSPGTGSNQPQHF	TGTGCCAGCAGCCCCGGGACAGGGAGCAATCAGCCCCAGCATTTT
TRBD2	.	TRBJ2-3	TRBV7-8	CASSLVPGLAGADTQYF	TGTGCCAGCAGCTTAGTTCCGGGACTAGCGGGAGCAGATACGCAGTATTTT
TRBD1	once	TRBJ1-2	TRBV6-1	CASSVGGSGQGLYGYTF	TGTGCCAGCAGTGTAGGGGGATCGGGACAGGGACTCTATGGCTACACCTTC
TRBD2	.	TRBJ2-1	TRBV4-1	CASSPRTSGIGDEQFF	TGCGCCAGCAGCCCCCGGACTAGCGGGATTGGGGATGAGCAGTTCTTC
.	.	TRBJ2-7	TRBV11-3	CASSLLGPSSEQYF	TGTGCCAGCAGCCTCCTTGGGCCTTCTTCAGAGCAGTACTTC